A single sample is the source of the 19 T cell receptor beta chains below, sequenced in a study of identical twins. TCRdb reanalysed the 5' RACE reads using MiXCR and keeps one entry per CDR3 protein. Among fewer than 900,000 distinct CDR3 sequences listed, roughly 20% were seen once. These data are also associated with another study on T cells expressing NK-cell markers.

Sequenced: PBMCs. These receptors all come from a woman between 18 and 29 years old in good health.

This clonotype was seen only a few times. The CDR3 nucleotides read TGTGCCAGCAGTTATATTGGACAGCCCTATGGCTACACCTTC. It codes for CASSYIGQPYGYTF. The V gene is TRBV6-2 or TRBV6-3, the J gene TRBJ1-2; D might be TRBD1 (6 bases). V gave up 3 bases and J gave up 4 bases, with 12 bases separating them. Germline lookup yields CDR1 MNHEY and CDR2 SVGEGT. The CDR3 loop spans 14 amino acids.

DNA for the CDR3: TGTGCCATCGGCCTAGCGGGGGGGCACGGTACGCAGTATTTT. Protein: CAIGLAGGHGTQYF. V and J are TRBV10-3 and TRBJ2-3, with 12 positions matching TRBD2. The CDR3 runs 14 residues. Germline assignment: CDR1 ENHRY and CDR2 SYGVKD. V gave up 8 bases and J gave up 8 bases; unmatched junction bases: 8.

This clonotype was detected only a few times. The chain links TRBV6-5 to TRBJ2-5, with D perhaps TRBD1 (6 bases). The CDR3 is 15 amino acids. The germline CDR1 and CDR2 sequences are MNHEY and SVGAGI. V shed 3 bases and J shed 4 bases, with 15 bases lying between them. CDR3 sequence: CASSYLGAVGETQYF. The CDR3 nucleotides read TGTGCCAGCAGTTATTTGGGGGCGGTTGGAGAGACCCAGTACTTC.

This clonotype turned up a few times. The rearrangement links TRBV3-1 to TRBJ2-3; 8 bases agree with TRBD2. V gave up 0 bases and J gave up 5 bases; unmatched junction bases: 4. The CDR3 is 15 amino acids. Looked up from germline, CDR1 is LGHDT and CDR2 is YNNKEL (reference sequence). The CDR3 sequence: CASSQEGTSGDTQYF. The CDR3, as DNA: TGTGCCAGCAGCCAAGAAGGGACTAGTGGAGATACGCAGTATTTT.

The chain carries TRBV5-6 and TRBJ1-1; 7 bases agree with TRBD1. V gave up 4 bases and J gave up 8 bases; unmatched junction bases: 5. The CDR3 is 12 amino acids. Germline CDR1 SGHDT, CDR2 YYEEEE. The CDR3 region has the DNA TGTGCCAGCAGCGAAGGGACAGACGAAGCTTTCTTT. Its protein is CASSEGTDEAFF.

The sample holds a few counts of this clonotype. V is TRBV15 and J is TRBJ1-5; 8 bases map to TRBD1. Germline V gene lookup returns CDR1 LNHNV and CDR2 YYDKDF (reference sequence). The CDR3 loop spans 14 amino acids. V lost 4 bases and J lost 4; bases outside the gene matches: 3. The CDR3 protein is CATSTWTGNQPQHF. CDR3 sequence (DNA): TGTGCCACCAGCACCTGGACAGGGAATCAGCCCCAGCATTTT.

V is TRBV2 and J is TRBJ2-7; D is possibly TRBD1 (6 bases). This CDR3 contains 12 residues. Trimming removed 7 bases at V and 5 bases at J, with 12 bases between. Germline CDR1 and CDR2: SNHLY and FYNNEI. CDR3 residues: CASNRVAHEQYF. As DNA, the CDR3 is TGTGCCAGCAACAGGGTCGCCCACGAGCAGTACTTC. Drawing the rest from reference TRBV2 and TRBJ2-7, the complete variable domain is EPEVTQTPSHQVTQMGQEVILRCVPISNHLYFYWYRQILGQKVEFLVSFYNNEISEKSEIFDDQFSVERPDGSNFTLKIRSTKLEDSAMYFCASNRVAHEQYFGPGTRLTVT.

This clonotype has a handful of counts. The chain uses TRBV7-2 and TRBJ2-7, with TRBD2 matching over 9 bases. The CDR3 covers 17 residues. In germline, CDR1 is SGHTA, CDR2 FQGNSA. With 0 bases clipped from V and 1 base from J, the junction kept 7 bases outside the gene matches. CDR3 bases: TGTGCCAGCAGCTTAGCGCATAGCGGGAGAGGGTCCTACGAGCAGTACTTC. It is translated as CASSLAHSGRGSYEQYF.

This clonotype was detected many times. The CDR3 does not end in the conserved phenylalanine or tryptophan, so this is likely a read error. The DNA is omitted, as the CDR3 cannot be located on it reliably, and the CDR3 follows TCRdb's listing. V gene TRBV7-9 combines with J gene TRBJ2-3; the DNA was not used to check the table's D call, TRBD2. The CDR3 length equals 12 residues, ends included. Per germline, CDR1 SEHNR and CDR2 FQNEAQ (reference sequence). This CDR3 reads CASSPTSGGPLY.

This clonotype has only one observation. The CDR3, as DNA: TGTGCCTGGACACCGTACCAAGAGACCCAGTACTTC. It yields the protein CAWTPYQETQYF. The chain is built from TRBV30 and TRBJ2-5, with no clear D. Trimming pared 4 bases from V and 0 bases from J, leaving 6 bases between. Germline V gives CDR1 GTSNPN, CDR2 SVGIG (reference sequence). The CDR3 length is 12 residues. Together with reference TRBV30 and TRBJ2-5, the CDR3 gives the full variable domain: SQTIHQWPATLVQPVGSPLSLECTVEGTSNPNLYWYRQAAGRGLQLLFYSVGIGQISSEVPQNLSASRPQDRQFILSSKKLLLSDSGFYLCAWTPYQETQYFGPGTRLLVL.

The V gene is TRBV9, the J gene TRBJ2-5; 11 positions match TRBD2. The CDR3 has 16 amino acids. Germline V gene sequence: CDR1 SGDLS, CDR2 YYNGEE. V lost 2 bases, J lost 4 bases, and 7 bases stayed unmatched. CDR3 residues: CASSVGLAGGRETQYF. CDR3 nucleotide sequence: TGTGCCAGCAGCGTGGGATTAGCGGGAGGGAGAGAGACCCAGTACTTC.

This clonotype showed up just a few times. This chain joins TRBV6-5 and TRBJ2-2; 9 bases are shared with TRBD2. CDR1 is MNHEY, CDR2 SVGAGI, per germline. V shed 0 bases, J shed 5 bases, and the junction held 4 bases outside the gene matches. CDR3 length: 16 residues. The CDR3 bases are TGTGCCAGCAGTTACTCGGCGGGGGGGCAGACCGGGGAGCTGTTTTTT. Its protein product is CASSYSAGGQTGELFF.

This clonotype was seen many times. The gene calls are TRBV20-1 and TRBJ2-7; 12 nucleotides match TRBD1. With V trimmed by 5 bases and J by 6 bases, 11 bases remained unmatched. CDR3 length: 15 amino acids. Germline CDR1 is DFQATT and CDR2 is SNEGSKA (reference sequence). CDR3 DNA sequence: TGCAGTGCTCTAGAGGTGGGACAGGGGGCCGGCGAGCAGTACTTC. Its protein product is CSALEVGQGAGEQYF.

This chain uses TRBV29-1 with TRBJ2-7, with TRBD1 matching over 9 bases. The CDR3 has 13 amino acids. V lost 5 bases, J lost 3 bases, and 5 bases stayed unmatched. Germline values: CDR1 SQVTM, CDR2 ANQGSEA. This chain's CDR3 is CSVRSTGGYEQYF. DNA for the CDR3: TGCAGCGTTCGTTCGACAGGGGGCTACGAGCAGTACTTC.

V and J are TRBV7-9 and TRBJ2-1; D is unresolved. Trimming removed 6 bases from V and 3 bases from J, with 15 bases in between. The CDR3 is made up of 15 amino acids. Germline V CDR1 and CDR2: SEHNR, FQNEAQ (reference sequence). CDR3 coding DNA: TGTGCCAGCAGTTTTACACCCGAGAGCTACAATGAGCAGTTCTTC. Its protein is CASSFTPESYNEQFF.

The chain recombines TRBV10-2 with TRBJ2-5; 12 bases agree with TRBD2. The germline V gene encodes CDR1 WSHSY and CDR2 SAAADI. The CDR3 is made up of 14 amino acids. With V trimmed by 6 bases and J by 4 bases, 3 bases remained unmatched. CDR3 DNA: TGCGCCAGCAGGACTAGCGGGGGAGGAGAGACCCAGTACTTC. Protein: CASRTSGGGETQYF.

This clonotype was detected only a few times. The chain employs TRBV5-6 and TRBJ2-7; TRBD1 is a possible D gene (6 bases). Between the trimmed V and J ends, which lost 5 bases and 6 bases, there was a span of 12 bases. This CDR3 contains 12 residues. CDR1 SGHDT and CDR2 YYEEEE come from the germline V gene. CDR3 coding DNA: TGTGCCAGCAGTGCGGCAGGGGTCGAGCAGTACTTC. This encodes CASSAAGVEQYF. Looking up the rest from reference TRBV5-6 and TRBJ2-7 gives the full variable domain: DAGVTQSPTHLIKTRGQQVTLRCSPKSGHDTVSWYQQALGQGPQFIFQYYEEEERQRGNFPDRFSGHQFPNYSSELNVNALLLGDSALYLCASSAAGVEQYFGPGTRLTVT.

The chain carries TRBV20-1 and TRBJ2-2; D unresolved. The CDR3 is 13 residues long. Trimming took off 0 bases at V and 0 bases at J, with 2 bases between the two ends. Germline V gene data show CDR1 as DFQATT and CDR2 as SNEGSKA (reference sequence). CDR3 protein: CSARDTNTGELFF. DNA of the CDR3: TGCAGTGCTAGAGATACGAACACCGGGGAGCTGTTTTTT.

The V call is TRBV5-1, the J call TRBJ2-1, with D possibly matching TRBD2 (5 bases). The CDR3 runs 12 residues. Trimming removed 4 bases from V and 9 bases from J, with 11 bases in between. Per the germline V gene, CDR1 is SGHRS and CDR2 is YFSETQ. The CDR3: CASSLSSSEQFF. The CDR3 nucleotides read TGCGCCAGCAGCCTGTCTAGCAGTGAGCAGTTCTTC.